These T cell receptor beta chains were read from a single sample in a study of T cell responses to AZD1222 COVID-19 vaccine. The assay was immunoSEQ multiplex PCR, and TCRdb's table has in-frame clones only and misses some. The sample records about 140,000 clones, approximately 90% being singletons. Sequenced here: peripheral blood, sampled on day 0 of AZD1222 vaccination. Every receptor here comes from an adult in good health. CDR3s include the opening cysteine and the closing phenylalanine or tryptophan. D genes are given only for firm matches. For some rows the clone size is stated as once, few or many, or as a class when expanded; others skip it.

D gene,clone size,V gene,CDR3 length,J gene,CDR3 DNA,CDR3 protein
.,.,TRBV5-1,17,TRBJ2-3,TGCGCCAGCAGCTCCCCAGGCAGGGTGACCTTCACAGATACGCAGTATTTT,CASSSPGRVTFTDTQYF
TRBD1,once,TRBV7-9,15,TRBJ1-2,TGTGCCAGCAGCTTCTCCCTGGACAGGGCGTCTGGCTACACCTTC,CASSFSLDRASGYTF
.,.,TRBV15,14,TRBJ2-1,TGTGCCACCAGCAGAGATCAGCGGATGGGAGAGCAGTTCTTC,CATSRDQRMGEQFF
.,.,TRBV12-5,14,TRBJ1-3,TGTGCTAGTGGCCGCCCCGATATTGGAAACACCATATATTTT,CASGRPDIGNTIYF
.,.,TRBV20-1,11,TRBJ1-1,TGCAGTGCTAGCGGGTCCCCTGAAGCTTTCTTT,CSASGSPEAFF
TRBD1,.,TRBV11-2,13,TRBJ2-7,TGTGCCAGCAGCTCCACGGGACAGGGGCCTAGGTACTTC,CASSSTGQGPRYF
TRBD2,once,TRBV5-8,17,TRBJ2-1,TGTGCCAGCAGCTTGGGGCTAGCGGGGGTCATGGCGAATGAGCAGTTCTTC,CASSLGLAGVMANEQFF
.,.,TRBV7-2,12,TRBJ1-1,TGTGCCAGCAGCTTAGGGGGAGTGGAAGCTTTCTTT,CASSLGGVEAFF
.,.,TRBV9,15,TRBJ1-3,TGTGCCAGCAGCGTAGCAGGGAACACTGGAAACACCATATATTTT,CASSVAGNTGNTIYF
.,.,TRBV10-2,14,TRBJ2-5,TGCGCCAGCAGTGAGTCCTCCCAGGGGGGGACCCAGTACTTC,CASSESSQGGTQYF
.,.,TRBV27,12,TRBJ2-1,TGTGCCAGCAGCAATCTTTACAATGAGCAGTTCTTC,CASSNLYNEQFF
.,.,TRBV6-2/TRBV6-3,16,TRBJ1-2,TGTGCCAGCAGTTACTCGATTGGGGCCACTCCGGACGGCTACACCTTC,CASSYSIGATPDGYTF
.,.,TRBV19,12,TRBJ1-1,TGTGCCAGTAGTCGACAGAACACTGAAGCTTTCTTT,CASSRQNTEAFF
.,once,TRBV4-2,20,TRBJ2-6,TGTGCCAGCAGCCAAGATGACCCTCGGGCGGGTGTTCCTGGGGCCAACGTCCTGACTTTC,CASSQDDPRAGVPGANVLTF
TRBD1,.,TRBV16,14,TRBJ2-3,TGTGCCAGCAGCCCTGACAGGGGTACAGATACGCAGTATTTT,CASSPDRGTDTQYF
.,once,TRBV7-9,14,TRBJ1-5,TGTGCCAGCAGCTTAGTGGGGGAAAATCAGCCCCAGCATTTT,CASSLVGENQPQHF
TRBD1,.,TRBV2,14,TRBJ2-7,TGTGCCAGCAGCCGGGACAGAGCTACTTACGAGCAGTACTTC,CASSRDRATYEQYF
TRBD2,.,TRBV6-2/TRBV6-3,16,TRBJ2-1,TGTGCCAGCAGTGCCCCGGGACTAGCGTATGTCAATGAGCAGTTCTTC,CASSAPGLAYVNEQFF
TRBD1,.,TRBV5-6,15,TRBJ1-2,TGTGCCAGCAGCTTGGTGGGGACAGGGGGGTATGGCTACACCTTC,CASSLVGTGGYGYTF
TRBD1,.,TRBV28,13,TRBJ1-4,TGTGCCAGCACCCTCAACAGGGGGGTAAAACTGTTTTTT,CASTLNRGVKLFF
TRBD2,.,TRBV28,18,TRBJ2-7,TGTGCCAGCCGAGCACCCTGGGGCAGCTTAGCGGGGAACTACGAGCAGTACTTC,CASRAPWGSLAGNYEQYF
.,.,TRBV29-1,12,TRBJ2-4,TGCAGCGCAAGGGGGTCTAAAAACATTCAGTACTTC,CSARGSKNIQYF
.,.,TRBV15,13,TRBJ2-7,TGTGCCACCAGCAGAGACTGGCCCCCCGAGCAGTACTTC,CATSRDWPPEQYF
.,few,TRBV13,14,TRBJ2-7,TGTGCCAGCAGCTTAGTCCAGTTATCCTACGAGCAGTACTTC,CASSLVQLSYEQYF
.,.,TRBV5-5,17,TRBJ2-5,TGTGCCAGCAGCTTTGGGTCAAGCCATACGTCCCAAGAGACCCAGTACTTC,CASSFGSSHTSQETQYF
.,once,TRBV18,13,TRBJ2-3,TGTGCCAGCTCACCTCCAGGGACAGATACGCAGTATTTT,CASSPPGTDTQYF
.,.,TRBV30,13,TRBJ2-1,TGTGCCTGGAGTGTAGGGCCGTACAATGAGCAGTTCTTC,CAWSVGPYNEQFF
TRBD2,.,TRBV27,17,TRBJ2-7,TGTGCCAGCAGTTCCTGGACTAGCGGGGGGGCGGACTACGAGCAGTACTTC,CASSSWTSGGADYEQYF
.,once,TRBV7-2,12,TRBJ1-3,TGTGCCAGCAGCTTTCTATCTAACACCATATATTTT,CASSFLSNTIYF
.,.,TRBV5-4,15,TRBJ2-3,TGTGCCAGCAGCCCGGACCTACCCAACACAGATACGCAGTATTTT,CASSPDLPNTDTQYF